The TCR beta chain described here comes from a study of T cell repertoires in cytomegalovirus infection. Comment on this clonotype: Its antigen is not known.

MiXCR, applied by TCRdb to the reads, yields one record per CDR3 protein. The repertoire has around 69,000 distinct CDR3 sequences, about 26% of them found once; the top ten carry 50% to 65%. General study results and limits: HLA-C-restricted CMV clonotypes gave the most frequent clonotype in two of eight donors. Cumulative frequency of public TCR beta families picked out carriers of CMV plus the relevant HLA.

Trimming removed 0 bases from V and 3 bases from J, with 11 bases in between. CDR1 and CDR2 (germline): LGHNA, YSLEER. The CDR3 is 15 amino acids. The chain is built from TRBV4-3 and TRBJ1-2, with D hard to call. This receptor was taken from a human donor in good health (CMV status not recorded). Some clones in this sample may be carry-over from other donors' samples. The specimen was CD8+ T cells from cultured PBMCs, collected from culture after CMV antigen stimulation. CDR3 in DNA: TGCGCCAGCAGCCAAGACCCGGGCAGCTACTATGGCTACACCTTC. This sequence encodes CASSQDPGSYYGYTF.